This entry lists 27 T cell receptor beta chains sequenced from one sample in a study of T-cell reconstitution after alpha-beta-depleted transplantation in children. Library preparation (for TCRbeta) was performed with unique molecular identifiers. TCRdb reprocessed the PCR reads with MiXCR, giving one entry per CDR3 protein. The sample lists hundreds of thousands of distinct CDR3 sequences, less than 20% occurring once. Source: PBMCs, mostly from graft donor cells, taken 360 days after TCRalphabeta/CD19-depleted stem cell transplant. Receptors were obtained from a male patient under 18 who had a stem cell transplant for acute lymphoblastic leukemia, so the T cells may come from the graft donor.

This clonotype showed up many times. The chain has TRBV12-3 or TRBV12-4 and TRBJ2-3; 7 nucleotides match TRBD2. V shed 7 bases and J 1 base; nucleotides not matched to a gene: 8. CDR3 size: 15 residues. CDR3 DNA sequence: TGTGCCAGCACTCCGCGACTAGCCCGCACAGATACGCAGTATTTT. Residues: CASTPRLARTDTQYF.

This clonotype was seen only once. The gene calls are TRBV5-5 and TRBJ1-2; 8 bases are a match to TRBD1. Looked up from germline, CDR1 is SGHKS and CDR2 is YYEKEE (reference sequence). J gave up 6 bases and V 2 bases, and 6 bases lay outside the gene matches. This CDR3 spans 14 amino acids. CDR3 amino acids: CASSFQGAGDGYTF. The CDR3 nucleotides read TGTGCCAGCAGCTTTCAGGGGGCGGGGGATGGCTACACCTTC.

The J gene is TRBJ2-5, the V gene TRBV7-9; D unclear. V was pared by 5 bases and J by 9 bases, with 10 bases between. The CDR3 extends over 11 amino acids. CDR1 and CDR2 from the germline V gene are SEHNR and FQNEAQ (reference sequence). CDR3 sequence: CASSLLAAQYF. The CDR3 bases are TGTGCCAGCAGCCTGCTCGCGGCCCAGTACTTC. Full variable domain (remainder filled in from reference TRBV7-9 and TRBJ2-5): DTGVSQNPRHKITKRGQNVTFRCDPISEHNRLYWYRQTLGQGPEFLTYFQNEAQLEKSRLLSDRFSAERPKGSFSTLEIQRTEQGDSAMYLCASSLLAAQYFGPGTRLLVL.

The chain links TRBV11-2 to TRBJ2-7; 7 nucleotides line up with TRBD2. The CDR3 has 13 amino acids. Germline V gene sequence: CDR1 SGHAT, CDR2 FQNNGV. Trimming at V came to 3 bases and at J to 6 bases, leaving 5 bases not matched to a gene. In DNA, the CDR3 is TGTGCCAGCAGCTTCCCTCTAGCGGCCGAGCAGTACTTC. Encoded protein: CASSFPLAAEQYF.

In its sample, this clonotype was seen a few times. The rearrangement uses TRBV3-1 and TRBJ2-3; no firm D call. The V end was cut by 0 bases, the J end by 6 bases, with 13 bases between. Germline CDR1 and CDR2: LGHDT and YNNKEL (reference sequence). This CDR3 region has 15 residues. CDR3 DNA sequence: TGTGCCAGCAGCCAAGACGGTGGCCGGGTGGATACGCAGTATTTT. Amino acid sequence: CASSQDGGRVDTQYF.

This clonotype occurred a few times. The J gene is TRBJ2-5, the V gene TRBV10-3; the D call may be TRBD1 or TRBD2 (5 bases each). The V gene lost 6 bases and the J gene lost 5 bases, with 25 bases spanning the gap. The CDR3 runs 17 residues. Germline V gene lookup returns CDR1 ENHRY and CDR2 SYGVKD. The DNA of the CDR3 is TGTGCCATCAGCTCGGGGCTTACAGGCCCGTTTTTCGAGACCCAGTACTTC. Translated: CAISSGLTGPFFETQYF.

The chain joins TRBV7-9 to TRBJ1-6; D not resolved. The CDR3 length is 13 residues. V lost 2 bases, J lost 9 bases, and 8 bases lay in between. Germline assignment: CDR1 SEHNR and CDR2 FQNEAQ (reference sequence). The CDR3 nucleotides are TGTGCCAGCAGCTTATCCGCGAGTTCACCCCTCCACTTT. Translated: CASSLSASSPLHF.

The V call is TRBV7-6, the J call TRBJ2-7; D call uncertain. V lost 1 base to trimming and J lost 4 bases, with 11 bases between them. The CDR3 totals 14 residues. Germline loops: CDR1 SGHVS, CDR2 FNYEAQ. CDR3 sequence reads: CASSLGFQEYEQYF. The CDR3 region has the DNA TGTGCCAGCAGCTTAGGGTTTCAGGAGTACGAGCAGTACTTC. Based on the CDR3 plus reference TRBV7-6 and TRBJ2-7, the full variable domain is GAGVSQSPRYKVTKRGQDVALRCDPISGHVSLYWYRQALGQGPEFLTYFNYEAQQDKSGLPNDRFSAERPEGSISTLTIQRTEQRDSAMYRCASSLGFQEYEQYFGPGTRLTVT.

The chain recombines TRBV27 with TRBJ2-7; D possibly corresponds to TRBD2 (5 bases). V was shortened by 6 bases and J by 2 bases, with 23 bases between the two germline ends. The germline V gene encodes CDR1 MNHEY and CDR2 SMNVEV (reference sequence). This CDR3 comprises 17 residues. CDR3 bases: TGTGCCAGCAGACCCGAGCTAAGTGGGAGTAATCCCTACGAGCAGTACTTC. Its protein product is CASRPELSGSNPYEQYF.

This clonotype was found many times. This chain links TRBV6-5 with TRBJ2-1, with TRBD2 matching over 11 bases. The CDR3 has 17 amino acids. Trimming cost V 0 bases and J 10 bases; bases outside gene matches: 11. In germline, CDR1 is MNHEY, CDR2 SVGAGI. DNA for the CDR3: TGTGCCAGCAGTTACTCGAAATCACTAGCGGGAGTTCGGGAGCAGTTCTTC. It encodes CASSYSKSLAGVREQFF.

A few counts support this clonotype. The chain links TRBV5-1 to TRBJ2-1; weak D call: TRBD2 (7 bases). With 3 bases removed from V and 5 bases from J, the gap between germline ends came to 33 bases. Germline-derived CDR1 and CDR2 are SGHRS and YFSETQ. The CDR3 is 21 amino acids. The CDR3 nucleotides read TGCGCCAGCAGCTCAGCGGGGACATGGGGGGGCCCCCCAGACCTCGACAATGAGCAGTTCTTC. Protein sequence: CASSSAGTWGGPPDLDNEQFF.

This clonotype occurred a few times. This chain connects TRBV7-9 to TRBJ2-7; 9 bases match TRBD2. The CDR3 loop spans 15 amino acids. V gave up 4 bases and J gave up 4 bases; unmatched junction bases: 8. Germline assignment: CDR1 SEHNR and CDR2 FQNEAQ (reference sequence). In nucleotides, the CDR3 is TGTGCCAGCAGCTCCCGTGGGCGGGAGGGATACGAGCAGTACTTC. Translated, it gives CASSSRGREGYEQYF.

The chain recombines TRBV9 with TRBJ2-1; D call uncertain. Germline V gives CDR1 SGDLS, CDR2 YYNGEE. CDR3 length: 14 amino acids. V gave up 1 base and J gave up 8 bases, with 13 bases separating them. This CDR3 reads CASSVTPVGHEQFF. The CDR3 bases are TGTGCCAGCAGCGTAACCCCGGTCGGCCATGAGCAGTTCTTC.

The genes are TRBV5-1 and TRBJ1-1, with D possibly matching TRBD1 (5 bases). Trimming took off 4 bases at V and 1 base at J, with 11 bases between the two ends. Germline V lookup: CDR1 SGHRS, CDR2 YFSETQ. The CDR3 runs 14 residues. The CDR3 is CASSVITGNTEAFF. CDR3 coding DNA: TGCGCCAGCAGCGTAATTACAGGGAACACTGAAGCTTTCTTT. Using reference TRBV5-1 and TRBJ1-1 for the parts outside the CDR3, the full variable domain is KAGVTQTPRYLIKTRGQQVTLSCSPISGHRSVSWYQQTPGQGLQFLFEYFSETQRNKGNFPGRFSGRQFSNSRSEMNVSTLELGDSALYLCASSVITGNTEAFFGQGTRLTVV.

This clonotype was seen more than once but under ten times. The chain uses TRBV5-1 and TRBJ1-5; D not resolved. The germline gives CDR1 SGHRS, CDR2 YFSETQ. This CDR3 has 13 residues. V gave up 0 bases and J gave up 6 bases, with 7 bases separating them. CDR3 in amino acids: CASSLDGGQPQHF. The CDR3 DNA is TGCGCCAGCAGCTTGGATGGCGGTCAGCCCCAGCATTTT.

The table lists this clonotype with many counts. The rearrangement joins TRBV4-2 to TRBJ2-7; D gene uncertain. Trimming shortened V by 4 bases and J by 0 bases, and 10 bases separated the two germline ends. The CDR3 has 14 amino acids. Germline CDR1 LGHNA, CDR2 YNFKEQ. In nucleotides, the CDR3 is TGTGCCAGCAGCCTTGACCCCCCCTCCTACGAGCAGTACTTC. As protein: CASSLDPPSYEQYF.

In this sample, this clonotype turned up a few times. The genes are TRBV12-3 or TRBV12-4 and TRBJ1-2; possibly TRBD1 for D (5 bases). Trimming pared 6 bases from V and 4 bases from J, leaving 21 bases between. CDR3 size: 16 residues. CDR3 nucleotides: TGTGCCAGCAGAGTAGCCGGGACGTCTCGCCCCTATGGCTACACCTTC. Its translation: CASRVAGTSRPYGYTF.

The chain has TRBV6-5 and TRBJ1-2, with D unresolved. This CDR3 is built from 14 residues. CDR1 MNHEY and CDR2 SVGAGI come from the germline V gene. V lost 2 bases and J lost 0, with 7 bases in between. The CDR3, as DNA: TGTGCCAGCAGTTACAACGGAGCTAACTATGGCTACACCTTC. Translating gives CASSYNGANYGYTF.

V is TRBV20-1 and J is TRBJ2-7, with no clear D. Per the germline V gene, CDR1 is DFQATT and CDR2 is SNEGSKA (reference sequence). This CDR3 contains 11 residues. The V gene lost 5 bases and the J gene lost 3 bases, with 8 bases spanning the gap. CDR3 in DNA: TGCAGTGCTCGATCCAACTACGAGCAGTACTTC. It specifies CSARSNYEQYF.

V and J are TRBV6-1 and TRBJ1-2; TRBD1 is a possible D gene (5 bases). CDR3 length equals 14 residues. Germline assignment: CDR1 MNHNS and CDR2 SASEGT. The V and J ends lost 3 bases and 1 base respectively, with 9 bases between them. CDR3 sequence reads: CASSDGQGNYGYTF. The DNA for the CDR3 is TGTGCCAGCAGTGATGGTCAGGGTAACTATGGCTACACCTTC.

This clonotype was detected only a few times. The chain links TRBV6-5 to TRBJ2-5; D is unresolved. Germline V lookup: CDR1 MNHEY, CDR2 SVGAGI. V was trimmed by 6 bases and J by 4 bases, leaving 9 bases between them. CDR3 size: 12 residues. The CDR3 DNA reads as TGTGCCAGCAGCGACCCGGGAGAGACCCAGTACTTC. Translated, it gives CASSDPGETQYF.

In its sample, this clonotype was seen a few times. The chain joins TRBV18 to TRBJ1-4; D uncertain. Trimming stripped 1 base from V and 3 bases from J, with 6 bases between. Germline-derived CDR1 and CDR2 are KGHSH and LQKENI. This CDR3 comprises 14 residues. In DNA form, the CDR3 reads TGTGCCAGCTCACCACAGGTGTCTAATGAAAAACTGTTTTTT. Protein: CASSPQVSNEKLFF.

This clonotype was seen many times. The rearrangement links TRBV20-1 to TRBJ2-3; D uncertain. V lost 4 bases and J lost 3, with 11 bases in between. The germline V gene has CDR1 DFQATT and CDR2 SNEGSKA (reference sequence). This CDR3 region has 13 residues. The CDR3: CSAKNSQTDTQYF. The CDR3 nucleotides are TGCAGTGCTAAAAACTCCCAGACAGATACGCAGTATTTT.

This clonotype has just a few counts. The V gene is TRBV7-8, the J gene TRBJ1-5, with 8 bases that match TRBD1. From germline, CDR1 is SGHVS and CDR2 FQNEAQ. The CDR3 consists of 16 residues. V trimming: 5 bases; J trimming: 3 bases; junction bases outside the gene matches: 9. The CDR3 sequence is CASSVRTGKNNQPQHF. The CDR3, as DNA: TGTGCCAGCAGCGTCAGGACAGGGAAGAACAATCAGCCCCAGCATTTT.

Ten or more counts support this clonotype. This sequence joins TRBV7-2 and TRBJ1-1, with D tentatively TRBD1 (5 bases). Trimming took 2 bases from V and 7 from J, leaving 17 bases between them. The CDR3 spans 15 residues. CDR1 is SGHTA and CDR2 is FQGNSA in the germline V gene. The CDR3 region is CASSLYEGRSFEAFF. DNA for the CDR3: TGTGCCAGCAGCTTATATGAGGGGCGATCTTTTGAAGCTTTCTTT. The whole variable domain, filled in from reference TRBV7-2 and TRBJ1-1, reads GAGVSQSPSNKVTEKGKDVELRCDPISGHTALYWYRQSLGQGLEFLIYFQGNSAPDKSGLPSDRFSAERTGGSVSTLTIQRTQQEDSAVYLCASSLYEGRSFEAFFGQGTRLTVV.

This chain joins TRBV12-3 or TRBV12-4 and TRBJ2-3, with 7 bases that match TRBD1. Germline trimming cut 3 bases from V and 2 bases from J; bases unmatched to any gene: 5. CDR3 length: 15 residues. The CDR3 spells CASSLWDSYTDTQYF. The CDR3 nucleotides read TGTGCCAGCAGTTTGTGGGACAGCTACACAGATACGCAGTATTTT.

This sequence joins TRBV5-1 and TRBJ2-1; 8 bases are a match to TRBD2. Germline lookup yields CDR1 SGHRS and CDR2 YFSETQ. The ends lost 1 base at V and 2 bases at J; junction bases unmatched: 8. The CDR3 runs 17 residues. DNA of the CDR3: TGCGCCAGCAGCTTGCGCTCCGGCGGGGGGCCCTACAATGAGCAGTTCTTC. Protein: CASSLRSGGGPYNEQFF.